Listed below are T cell receptor beta chains from one sample, sequenced in a study of shared T cell receptors in the human thymus. Clones were sequenced by immunoSEQ multiplex PCR, and TCRdb holds only the in-frame ones, with some missing. Of just under 550,000 clones detected, roughly 74% appear once; the ten largest clones hold more than 0.01%. This sample also belongs to another study, concerning human thymus T cells.

Source material: thymocytes. All receptors derive from a boy less than two years old with a congenital heart defect. The CDR3 runs from the conserved cysteine through the conserved F or W. The order of the fields is clone size, V gene, D gene, J gene, CDR3 protein, CDR3 DNA. D genes are given only for firm matches. Not every row has a clone size; where given, it reads once, few, many or a size class.

clone size: .; V gene: TRBV6-5; D gene: TRBD1; J gene: TRBJ2-7; CDR3 protein: CASNRTGTGAYEQYF; CDR3 DNA: TGTGCCAGCAACAGAACCGGGACAGGGGCCTACGAGCAGTACTTC
clone size: once; V gene: TRBV28; D gene: TRBD2; J gene: TRBJ2-2; CDR3 protein: CASRTGVRTSRLTGELFF; CDR3 DNA: TGTGCCAGCCGCACCGGGGTCCGGACTAGCCGTCTAACCGGGGAGCTGTTTTTT
clone size: .; V gene: TRBV5-1; D gene: TRBD1; J gene: TRBJ2-1; CDR3 protein: CASKPGTGAYNEQFF; CDR3 DNA: TGCGCCAGTAAACCTGGGACAGGGGCGTACAATGAGCAGTTCTTC
clone size: .; V gene: TRBV18; D gene: .; J gene: TRBJ2-7; CDR3 protein: CASSRKDRSYEQYF; CDR3 DNA: TGTGCCAGCTCACGAAAGGACAGAAGCTACGAGCAGTACTTC
clone size: .; V gene: TRBV25-1; D gene: .; J gene: TRBJ1-2; CDR3 protein: CASSDYSNYGYTF; CDR3 DNA: TGTGCCAGCAGTGATTACAGCAACTATGGCTACACCTTC
clone size: .; V gene: TRBV30; D gene: .; J gene: TRBJ2-1; CDR3 protein: CAWTEGSYNEQFF; CDR3 DNA: TGTGCCTGGACCGAGGGATCCTACAATGAGCAGTTCTTC
clone size: .; V gene: TRBV4-1; D gene: .; J gene: TRBJ2-5; CDR3 protein: CASSQDRGFQETQYF; CDR3 DNA: TGCGCCAGCAGCCAAGACAGGGGTTTTCAAGAGACCCAGTACTTC
clone size: few; V gene: TRBV10-1; D gene: TRBD2; J gene: TRBJ2-1; CDR3 protein: CALTSGETDEQFF; CDR3 DNA: TGCGCCCTGACTAGCGGGGAGACCGATGAGCAGTTCTTC
clone size: once; V gene: TRBV6-1; D gene: .; J gene: TRBJ1-4; CDR3 protein: CASSEAHRVTNEKLFF; CDR3 DNA: TGTGCCAGCAGTGAAGCCCACAGGGTCACTAATGAAAAACTGTTTTTT
clone size: .; V gene: TRBV12-5; D gene: .; J gene: TRBJ2-5; CDR3 protein: CASGYPLETQYF; CDR3 DNA: TGTGCTAGTGGCTACCCCTTAGAGACCCAGTACTTC
clone size: .; V gene: TRBV7-6; D gene: TRBD1; J gene: TRBJ2-5; CDR3 protein: CASSPTGQGETQYF; CDR3 DNA: TGTGCCAGCAGCCCTACCGGACAGGGAGAGACCCAGTACTTC
clone size: .; V gene: TRBV30; D gene: TRBD2; J gene: TRBJ2-2; CDR3 protein: CSSGDHNTGELFF; CDR3 DNA: TGTTCGAGCGGGGACCACAACACCGGGGAGCTGTTTTTT
clone size: .; V gene: TRBV5-1; D gene: TRBD1; J gene: TRBJ1-4; CDR3 protein: CASSSSPGQGEANEKLFF; CDR3 DNA: TGCGCCAGCAGTTCGAGTCCGGGACAGGGGGAGGCTAATGAAAAACTGTTTTTT
clone size: .; V gene: TRBV14; D gene: TRBD2; J gene: TRBJ2-3; CDR3 protein: CASSQVLTGLASTDTQYF; CDR3 DNA: TGTGCCAGCAGCCAAGTATTAACGGGACTAGCGAGCACAGATACGCAGTATTTT
clone size: .; V gene: TRBV6-5; D gene: .; J gene: TRBJ1-2; CDR3 protein: CASSYSTDRYYGYTF; CDR3 DNA: TGTGCCAGCAGTTACTCGACTGACCGGTACTATGGCTACACCTTC
clone size: .; V gene: TRBV4-1; D gene: .; J gene: TRBJ2-5; CDR3 protein: CASSTETQGFEETQYF; CDR3 DNA: TGCGCCAGCAGCACAGAGACACAGGGATTCGAAGAGACCCAGTACTTC
clone size: .; V gene: TRBV30; D gene: .; J gene: TRBJ2-1; CDR3 protein: CAWSPLVRINEQFF; CDR3 DNA: TGTGCCTGGAGTCCCCTAGTGAGGATCAATGAGCAGTTCTTC
clone size: .; V gene: TRBV27; D gene: TRBD2; J gene: TRBJ2-2; CDR3 protein: CASSLSTSVTGELFF; CDR3 DNA: TGTGCCAGCAGTTTATCGACTAGCGTCACCGGGGAGCTGTTTTTT
clone size: .; V gene: TRBV18; D gene: TRBD2; J gene: TRBJ2-7; CDR3 protein: CASWGLAGGRTYEQYF; CDR3 DNA: TGTGCCAGCTGGGGGCTAGCGGGAGGGCGGACCTACGAGCAGTACTTC
clone size: .; V gene: TRBV7-2; D gene: .; J gene: TRBJ1-1; CDR3 protein: CASSRHETVNTEAFF; CDR3 DNA: TGTGCCAGCAGCCGGCACGAGACAGTGAACACTGAAGCTTTCTTT
clone size: once; V gene: TRBV27; D gene: TRBD2; J gene: TRBJ2-3; CDR3 protein: CASIISGGTTDTQYF; CDR3 DNA: TGTGCCAGCATCATTAGCGGGGGTACCACAGATACGCAGTATTTT
clone size: .; V gene: TRBV10-2; D gene: .; J gene: TRBJ2-1; CDR3 protein: CASSHTGPYNEQFF; CDR3 DNA: TGCGCCAGCAGTCATACAGGGCCCTACAATGAGCAGTTCTTC
clone size: once; V gene: TRBV9; D gene: TRBD2; J gene: TRBJ2-1; CDR3 protein: CASSLREGSGEQFF; CDR3 DNA: TGTGCCAGCAGCCTCCGGGAAGGTAGCGGGGAGCAGTTCTTC
clone size: .; V gene: TRBV10-3; D gene: TRBD1; J gene: TRBJ1-2; CDR3 protein: CAISEAPGDSGADYGYTF; CDR3 DNA: TGTGCCATCAGTGAGGCTCCTGGGGACAGTGGGGCGGACTATGGCTACACCTTC
clone size: .; V gene: TRBV4-1; D gene: TRBD2; J gene: TRBJ2-5; CDR3 protein: CASSQVASGRMKTQYF; CDR3 DNA: TGCGCCAGCAGCCAAGTGGCTAGCGGGAGGATGAAGACCCAGTACTTC
clone size: .; V gene: TRBV4-2; D gene: TRBD1; J gene: TRBJ1-5; CDR3 protein: CASSQEDRAGQPQHF; CDR3 DNA: TGTGCCAGCAGCCAAGAGGACAGGGCCGGTCAGCCCCAGCATTTT
clone size: .; V gene: TRBV11-2; D gene: .; J gene: TRBJ1-1; CDR3 protein: CASSEPRGGRTEAFF; CDR3 DNA: TGTGCCAGCAGCGAACCCCGAGGGGGTAGGACTGAAGCTTTCTTT
clone size: .; V gene: TRBV28; D gene: .; J gene: TRBJ2-5; CDR3 protein: CASTRSGRGKTQYF; CDR3 DNA: TGTGCCAGCACTCGATCAGGGCGGGGTAAGACCCAGTACTTC
clone size: .; V gene: TRBV5-6; D gene: .; J gene: TRBJ2-5; CDR3 protein: CASSLTTGGGYQETQYF; CDR3 DNA: TGTGCCAGCAGCCTGACCACAGGGGGGGGGTACCAAGAGACCCAGTACTTC
clone size: .; V gene: TRBV5-8; D gene: TRBD2; J gene: TRBJ2-7; CDR3 protein: CASSWRPGGEAHEQYF; CDR3 DNA: TGTGCCAGCAGCTGGCGACCGGGAGGGGAGGCTCACGAGCAGTACTTC
clone size: .; V gene: TRBV4-3; D gene: .; J gene: TRBJ1-4; CDR3 protein: CASSQEHGPGGKLFF; CDR3 DNA: TGCGCCAGCAGCCAAGAACATGGGCCGGGGGGAAAACTGTTTTTT
clone size: .; V gene: TRBV18; D gene: TRBD1; J gene: TRBJ1-2; CDR3 protein: CASSPSTLARGLGYGYTF; CDR3 DNA: TGTGCCAGCTCACCTTCTACCCTGGCCAGGGGGCTAGGGTATGGCTACACCTTC
clone size: .; V gene: TRBV4-3; D gene: TRBD1; J gene: TRBJ2-2; CDR3 protein: CASSRGDRGNTGELFF; CDR3 DNA: TGCGCCAGCAGCCGGGGGGACAGGGGTAACACCGGGGAGCTGTTTTTT
clone size: .; V gene: TRBV25-1; D gene: .; J gene: TRBJ2-7; CDR3 protein: CASRGGEQYF; CDR3 DNA: TGTGCCAGCAGAGGCGGCGAGCAGTACTTC
clone size: .; V gene: TRBV9; D gene: TRBD2; J gene: TRBJ2-1; CDR3 protein: CASSGSGKSSYNEQFF; CDR3 DNA: TGTGCCAGCAGCGGTAGCGGGAAGAGCTCCTACAATGAGCAGTTCTTC
clone size: .; V gene: TRBV15; D gene: .; J gene: TRBJ2-1; CDR3 protein: CATSLRGRQFF; CDR3 DNA: TGTGCCACCAGTCTCCGTGGTAGGCAGTTCTTC
clone size: once; V gene: TRBV7-8; D gene: .; J gene: TRBJ2-7; CDR3 protein: CASSLTGTESYEQYF; CDR3 DNA: TGTGCCAGCAGCTTAACAGGGACCGAGTCCTACGAGCAGTACTTC
clone size: .; V gene: TRBV10-3; D gene: TRBD2; J gene: TRBJ2-7; CDR3 protein: CAISATRSGGFEQYF; CDR3 DNA: TGTGCCATCAGTGCGACTCGTAGCGGGGGCTTCGAGCAGTACTTC
clone size: .; V gene: TRBV5-4; D gene: .; J gene: TRBJ2-5; CDR3 protein: CASSTEETQYF; CDR3 DNA: TGTGCCAGCAGCACGGAAGAGACCCAGTACTTC
clone size: .; V gene: TRBV27; D gene: .; J gene: TRBJ1-1; CDR3 protein: CASISGNTEAFF; CDR3 DNA: TGTGCCAGCATTTCGGGGAACACTGAAGCTTTCTTT
clone size: .; V gene: TRBV6-5; D gene: TRBD1; J gene: TRBJ2-7; CDR3 protein: CASATRDRVSVEQYF; CDR3 DNA: TGTGCCAGCGCCACCAGGGACAGGGTCTCGGTCGAGCAGTACTTC
clone size: .; V gene: TRBV14; D gene: .; J gene: TRBJ2-5; CDR3 protein: CASSQAMTEQETQYF; CDR3 DNA: TGTGCCAGCAGCCAAGCTATGACAGAGCAAGAGACCCAGTACTTC
clone size: .; V gene: TRBV5-1; D gene: .; J gene: TRBJ1-1; CDR3 protein: CASSENRENTEAFF; CDR3 DNA: TGCGCCAGCAGCGAAAACAGGGAAAACACTGAAGCTTTCTTT